This T cell receptor (beta chain) was recovered during a study of shared T cell receptors in the human thymus. TCRdb's table, derived via immunoSEQ multiplex PCR, lists solely in-frame clones and lacks some. The sample holds about 540,000 clones, about four fifths seen once. This clone was seen a handful of times. These data also formed part of another study, on human thymus T cells. That source notes: Resected material from corrective heart surgery provided the thymus tissue analysed. Repertoires from thymus and blood appeared to show biased V and J gene usage. Unrelated people showed highly overlapping thymic repertoires, related research reported.

The receptor comes from a boy younger than two with a congenital heart defect. Material: thymocytes.

The DNA of the CDR3 is TGTGCCAGCAGCCAAAGACAGGGGGCGAGGAATTTCCAAGAGACCCAGTACTTC. Translating gives CASSQRQGARNFQETQYF. The chain joins TRBV7-8 to TRBJ2-5; TRBD1 matches at 10 bases. CDR1 and CDR2 from the germline V gene are SGHVS and FQNEAQ. V trimming: 5 bases; J trimming: 1 base; junction bases outside the gene matches: 13. The CDR3 covers 18 residues.